Below, one T cell receptor (beta chain) is given with its context. The entry originates in a study of CD8 T cells in Susac syndrome. CD8+ and CD4+ T cells from blood underwent TCR beta sequencing. Negative isolation yielded CD4+ and CD8+ T cells, and FACS enriched TEMRA cells. The RNA input was about 0.5 to 1 ug, and it was reverse transcribed with random hexamers. Amplification of TCR beta CDR3 by immunoSEQ multiplex PCR spanned 54 Vbeta and 13 Jbeta. MiXCR, applied by TCRdb to the immunoSEQ multiplex PCR reads, yields one record per CDR3 protein. This sample has some 150,000 distinct CDR3 sequences, with approximately 94% found just once. The CDR3 loop spans 15 amino acids. With V trimmed by 3 bases and J by 6 bases, 0 bases remained unmatched. Germline V gene data show CDR1 as SNHLY and CDR2 as FYNNEI.

This receptor was obtained from a human donor in good health. Input material: CD4+ T cells from PBMCs. The rearrangement uses TRBV2 and TRBJ2-2; 14 positions agree with TRBD2. The CDR3 DNA sequence: TGTGCCAGCAGTGAGGGACTAGCGGGAGCCGGGGAGCTGTTTTTT. It translates to CASSEGLAGAGELFF.